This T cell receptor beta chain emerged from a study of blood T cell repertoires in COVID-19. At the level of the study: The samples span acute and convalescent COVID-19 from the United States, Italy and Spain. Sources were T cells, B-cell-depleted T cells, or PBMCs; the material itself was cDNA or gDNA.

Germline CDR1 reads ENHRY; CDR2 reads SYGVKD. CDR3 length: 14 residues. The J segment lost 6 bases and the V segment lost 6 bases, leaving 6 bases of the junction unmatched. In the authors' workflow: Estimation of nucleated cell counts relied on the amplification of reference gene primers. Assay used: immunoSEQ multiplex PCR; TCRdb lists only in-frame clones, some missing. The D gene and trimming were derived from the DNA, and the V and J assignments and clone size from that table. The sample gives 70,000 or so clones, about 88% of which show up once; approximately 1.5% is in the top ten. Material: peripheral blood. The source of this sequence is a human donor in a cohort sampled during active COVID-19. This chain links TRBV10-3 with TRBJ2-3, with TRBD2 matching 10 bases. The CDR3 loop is CAISPLAGSDTQYF. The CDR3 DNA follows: TGTGCCATCAGCCCACTAGCGGGATCGGATACGCAGTATTTT.